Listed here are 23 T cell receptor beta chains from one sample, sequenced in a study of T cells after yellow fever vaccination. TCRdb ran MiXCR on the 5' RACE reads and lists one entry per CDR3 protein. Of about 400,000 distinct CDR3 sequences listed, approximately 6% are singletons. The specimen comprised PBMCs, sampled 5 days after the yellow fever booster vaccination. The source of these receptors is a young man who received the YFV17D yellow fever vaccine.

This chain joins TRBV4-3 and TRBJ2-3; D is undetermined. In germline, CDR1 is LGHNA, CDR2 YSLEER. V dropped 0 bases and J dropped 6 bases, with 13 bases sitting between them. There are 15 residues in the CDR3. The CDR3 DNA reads TGCGCCAGCAGCCAAGATCGGACGGCCCGGGATACGCAGTATTTT. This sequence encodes CASSQDRTARDTQYF.

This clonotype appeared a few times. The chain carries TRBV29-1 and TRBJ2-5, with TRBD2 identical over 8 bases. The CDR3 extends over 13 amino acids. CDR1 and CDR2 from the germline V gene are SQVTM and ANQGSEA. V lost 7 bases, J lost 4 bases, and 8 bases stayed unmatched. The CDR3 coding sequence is TGCAGCGCGAGCGGGAGTGAAGTAGAGACCCAGTACTTC. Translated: CSASGSEVETQYF.

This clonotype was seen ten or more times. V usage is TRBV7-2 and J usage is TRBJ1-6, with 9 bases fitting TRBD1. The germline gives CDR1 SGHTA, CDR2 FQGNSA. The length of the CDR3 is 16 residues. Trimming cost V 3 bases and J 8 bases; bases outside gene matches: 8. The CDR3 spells CASSLFRDRDYSPLHF. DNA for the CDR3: TGTGCCAGCAGCTTGTTTAGGGACAGGGATTATTCACCCCTCCACTTT.

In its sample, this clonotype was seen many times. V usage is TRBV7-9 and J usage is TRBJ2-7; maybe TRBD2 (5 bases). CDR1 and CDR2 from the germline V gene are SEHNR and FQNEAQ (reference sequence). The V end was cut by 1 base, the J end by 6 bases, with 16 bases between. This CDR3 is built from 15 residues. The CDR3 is CASSLGLLGSGEQYF. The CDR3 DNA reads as TGTGCCAGCAGCTTAGGGTTGTTGGGGAGCGGCGAGCAGTACTTC.

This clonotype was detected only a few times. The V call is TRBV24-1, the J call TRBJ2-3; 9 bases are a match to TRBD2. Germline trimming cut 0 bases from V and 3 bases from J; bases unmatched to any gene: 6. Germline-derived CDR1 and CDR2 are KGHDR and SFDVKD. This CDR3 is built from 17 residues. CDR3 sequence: CATSDLIAGVETDTQYF. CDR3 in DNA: TGTGCCACCAGTGATTTGATAGCGGGAGTCGAAACAGATACGCAGTATTTT.

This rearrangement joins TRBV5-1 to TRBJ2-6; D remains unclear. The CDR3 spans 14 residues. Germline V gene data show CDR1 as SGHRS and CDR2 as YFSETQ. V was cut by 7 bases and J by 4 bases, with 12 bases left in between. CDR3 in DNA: TGCGCCAGCGAAGCCCCTGGGGGGGCCAACGTCCTGACTTTC. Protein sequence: CASEAPGGANVLTF.

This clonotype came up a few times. Here the CDR3 reads CASSSTDNEQFF. The CDR3 nucleotides read TGTGCCAGCAGTTCCACGGATAATGAGCAGTTCTTC. This sequence joins TRBV6-5 and TRBJ2-1; D is unclear. CDR1 is MNHEY and CDR2 is SVGAGI in the germline V gene. This CDR3 has 12 amino acids. Trimming stripped 4 bases from V and 7 bases from J, with 8 bases between.

In DNA, the CDR3 is TGTGCCAGCACCTCTACGGACAGGGCCTCCGGCTACACCTTC. Amino acid sequence: CASTSTDRASGYTF. The chain employs TRBV12-3 or TRBV12-4 and TRBJ1-2, with 8 bases fitting TRBD1. The CDR3 sequence is 14 residues long. V was pared by 7 bases and J by 8 bases, with 12 bases of the junction left unmatched.

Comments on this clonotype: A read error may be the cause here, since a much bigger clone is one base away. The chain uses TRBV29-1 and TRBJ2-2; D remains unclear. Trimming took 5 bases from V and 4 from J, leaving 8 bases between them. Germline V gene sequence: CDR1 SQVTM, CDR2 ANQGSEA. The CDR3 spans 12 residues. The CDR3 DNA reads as TGCAGCGTTTTGGGCCTCACCGGGGAGCTGTTTTTT. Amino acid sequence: CSVLGLTGELFF.

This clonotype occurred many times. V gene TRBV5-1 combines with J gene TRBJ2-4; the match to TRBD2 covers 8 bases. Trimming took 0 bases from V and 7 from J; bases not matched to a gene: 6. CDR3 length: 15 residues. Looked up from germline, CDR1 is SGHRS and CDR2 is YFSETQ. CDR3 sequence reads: CASSLEAGAGNIQYF. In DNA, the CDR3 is TGCGCCAGCAGCTTGGAAGCGGGAGCTGGGAACATTCAGTACTTC.

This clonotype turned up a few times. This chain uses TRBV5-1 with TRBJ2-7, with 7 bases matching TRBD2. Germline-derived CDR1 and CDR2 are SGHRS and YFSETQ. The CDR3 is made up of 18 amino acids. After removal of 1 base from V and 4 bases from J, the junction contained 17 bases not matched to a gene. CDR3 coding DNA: TGCGCCAGCAGCTTGCGGGGCTTAGCGGGCGGCCTAATTTACGAGCAGTACTTC. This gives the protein CASSLRGLAGGLIYEQYF.

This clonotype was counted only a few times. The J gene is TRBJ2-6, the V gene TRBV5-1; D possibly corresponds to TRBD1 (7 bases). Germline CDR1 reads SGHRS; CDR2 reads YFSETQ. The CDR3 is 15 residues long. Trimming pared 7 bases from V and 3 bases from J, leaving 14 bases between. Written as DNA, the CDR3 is TGCGCCAGCTCCCAGGGGGGAATTGGGGCCAACGTCCTGACTTTC. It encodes CASSQGGIGANVLTF.

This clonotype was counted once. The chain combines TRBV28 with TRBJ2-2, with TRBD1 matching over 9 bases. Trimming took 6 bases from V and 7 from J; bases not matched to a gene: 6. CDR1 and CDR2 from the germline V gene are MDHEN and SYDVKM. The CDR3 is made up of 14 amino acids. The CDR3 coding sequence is TGTGCCAGCAGAGGAACAGGGGGCGTCGGGGAGCTGTTTTTT. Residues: CASRGTGGVGELFF.

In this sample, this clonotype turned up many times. CDR3 sequence (DNA): TGCGCCAGCAGCTTGATGGCGGGAGATCCTAATGAGCAGTTCTTC. Translated, it gives CASSLMAGDPNEQFF. The gene calls are TRBV5-1 and TRBJ2-1; TRBD2 aligns across 7 bases. The CDR3 is made up of 15 amino acids. Unmatched junction bases numbered 8, after V lost 1 base and J lost 7 bases. Germline V lookup: CDR1 SGHRS, CDR2 YFSETQ.

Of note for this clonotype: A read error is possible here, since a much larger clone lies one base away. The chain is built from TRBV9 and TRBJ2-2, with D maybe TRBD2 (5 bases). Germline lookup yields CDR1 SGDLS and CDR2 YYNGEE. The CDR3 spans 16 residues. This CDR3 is CASRVGSGANTGELFF. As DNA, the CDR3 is TGTGCCAGCAGGGTAGGCAGCGGAGCGAACACCGGGGAGCTGTTTTTT.

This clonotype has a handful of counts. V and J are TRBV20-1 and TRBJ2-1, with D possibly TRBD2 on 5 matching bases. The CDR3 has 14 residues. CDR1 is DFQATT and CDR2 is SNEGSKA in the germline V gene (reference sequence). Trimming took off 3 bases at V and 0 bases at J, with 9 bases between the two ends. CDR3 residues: CSASGVSSYNEQFF. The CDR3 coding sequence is TGCAGTGCTAGCGGGGTCAGCTCCTACAATGAGCAGTTCTTC.

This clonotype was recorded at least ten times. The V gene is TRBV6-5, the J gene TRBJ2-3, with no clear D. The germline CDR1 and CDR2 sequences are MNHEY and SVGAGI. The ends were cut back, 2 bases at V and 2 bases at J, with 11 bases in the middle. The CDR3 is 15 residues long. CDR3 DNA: TGTGCCAGCAGTTACCGGGCAGTCCTCACAGATACGCAGTATTTT. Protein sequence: CASSYRAVLTDTQYF.

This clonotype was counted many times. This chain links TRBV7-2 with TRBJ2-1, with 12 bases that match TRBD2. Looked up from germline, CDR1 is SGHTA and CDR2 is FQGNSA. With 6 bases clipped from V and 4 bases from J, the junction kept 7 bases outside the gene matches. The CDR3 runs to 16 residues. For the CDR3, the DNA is TGTGCCAGCAGTACCTCCGGGACTAGCGGGTACAATGAGCAGTTCTTC. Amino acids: CASSTSGTSGYNEQFF.

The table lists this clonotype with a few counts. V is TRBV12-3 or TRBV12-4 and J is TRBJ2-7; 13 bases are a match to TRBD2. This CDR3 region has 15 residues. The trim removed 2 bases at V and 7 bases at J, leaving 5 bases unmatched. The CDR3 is CASSLYGLAGVEQYF. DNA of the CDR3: TGTGCCAGCAGTTTATACGGACTAGCGGGAGTTGAGCAGTACTTC.

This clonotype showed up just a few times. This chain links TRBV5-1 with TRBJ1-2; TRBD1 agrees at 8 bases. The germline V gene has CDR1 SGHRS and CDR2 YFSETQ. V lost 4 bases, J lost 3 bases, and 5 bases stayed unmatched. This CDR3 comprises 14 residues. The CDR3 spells CASSRKDRDYGYTF. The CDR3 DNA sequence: TGCGCCAGCAGCAGAAAGGACAGGGACTATGGCTACACCTTC.

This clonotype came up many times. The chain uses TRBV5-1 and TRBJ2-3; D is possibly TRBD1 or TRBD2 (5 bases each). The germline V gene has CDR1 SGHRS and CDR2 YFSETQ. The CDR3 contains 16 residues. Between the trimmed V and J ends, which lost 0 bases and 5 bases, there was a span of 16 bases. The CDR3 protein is CASSLAGTEVLDTQYF. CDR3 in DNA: TGCGCCAGCAGCTTGGCCGGGACGGAAGTCTTAGATACGCAGTATTTT.

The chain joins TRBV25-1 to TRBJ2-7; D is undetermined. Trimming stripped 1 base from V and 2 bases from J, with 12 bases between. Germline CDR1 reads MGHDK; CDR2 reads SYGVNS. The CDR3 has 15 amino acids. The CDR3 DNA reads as TGTGCCAGCAGTGAATTTAACCGCGTGGCCTACGAGCAGTACTTC. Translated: CASSEFNRVAYEQYF.

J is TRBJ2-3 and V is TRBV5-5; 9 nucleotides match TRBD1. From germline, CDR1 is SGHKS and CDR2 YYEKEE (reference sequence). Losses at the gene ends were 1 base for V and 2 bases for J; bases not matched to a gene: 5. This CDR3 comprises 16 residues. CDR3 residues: CASSLIGTGTTDTQYF. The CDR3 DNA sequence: TGTGCCAGCAGCTTGATAGGGACAGGGACCACAGATACGCAGTATTTT.